These 5 T cell receptor beta chains share one sample of origin, sequenced in a study of cytomegalovirus exposure and HLA in healthy donors (TCRdb year 2017). The protocol used for the library was the immunoSEQ multiplex PCR assay. For the multiplex PCR, a mixture combining 60 forward primers for TCR Vbeta segments and 13 reverse primers for TCR Jbeta segments was used. TCRdb took this table from immuneACCESS and kept in-frame rearrangements with V and J called. Such tables lack part of the clones; where checked against another copy, unresolved V genes explain under half of the gap, and the rest is unexplained. Recorded for this sample are about 160,000 clones; around 83% of them occurred a single time. The ten largest account for roughly 8% of the sample. Sequences were obtained from PBMCs. The receptors originated from a male donor in good health and CMV-seropositive.

The rearrangement joins TRBV18 to TRBJ1-5, with 9 bases that match TRBD1. Germline-derived CDR1 and CDR2 are KGHSH and LQKENI. V was pared by 6 bases and J by 7 bases, with 7 bases of the junction left unmatched. This CDR3 has 14 amino acids. The CDR3 spells CASSRADRGQPQHF. CDR3 bases: TGTGCCAGCTCGAGAGCGGACAGGGGACAGCCCCAGCATTTT.

A few counts support this clone. This sequence joins TRBV5-4 and TRBJ2-1; D not certain. Germline CDR1 reads SGHNT; CDR2 reads YYREEE (reference sequence). The CDR3 totals 12 residues. Trimming pared 4 bases from V and 10 bases from J, leaving 12 bases between. The CDR3 here is CASSLYSSEQFF. The CDR3, as DNA: TGTGCCAGCAGCCTTTATTCCTCCGAGCAGTTCTTC.

The chain combines TRBV11-2 with TRBJ2-3; D remains unclear. Germline-derived CDR1 and CDR2 are SGHAT and FQNNGV. V was trimmed by 0 bases and J by 2 bases, leaving 9 bases between them. The CDR3 length is 15 residues. The CDR3 DNA is TGTGCCAGCAGCTTAGATTTTGGCTTCACAGATACGCAGTATTTT. This sequence encodes CASSLDFGFTDTQYF.

The CDR3 bases are TGTGCCAGCAGCGAGGCGGGCGGGCTCTCCTACGAGCAGTACTTC. Translation gives CASSEAGGLSYEQYF. The chain joins TRBV7-2 to TRBJ2-7, with D perhaps matching TRBD2 (5 bases). The CDR3 loop spans 15 amino acids. Trimming pared 5 bases from V and 0 bases from J, leaving 14 bases between. Germline CDR1 is SGHTA and CDR2 is FQGNSA.

This chain connects TRBV19 to TRBJ1-5, with D possibly matching TRBD1 (6 bases). This CDR3 spans 18 amino acids. Trimming removed 2 bases at V and 3 bases at J, with 20 bases between. Germline CDR1 LNHDA, CDR2 SQIVND (reference sequence). CDR3 residues: CASSITSTGHLSNQPQHF. The CDR3 bases are TGTGCCAGTAGTATAACCTCCACGGGACACCTTTCCAATCAGCCCCAGCATTTT.